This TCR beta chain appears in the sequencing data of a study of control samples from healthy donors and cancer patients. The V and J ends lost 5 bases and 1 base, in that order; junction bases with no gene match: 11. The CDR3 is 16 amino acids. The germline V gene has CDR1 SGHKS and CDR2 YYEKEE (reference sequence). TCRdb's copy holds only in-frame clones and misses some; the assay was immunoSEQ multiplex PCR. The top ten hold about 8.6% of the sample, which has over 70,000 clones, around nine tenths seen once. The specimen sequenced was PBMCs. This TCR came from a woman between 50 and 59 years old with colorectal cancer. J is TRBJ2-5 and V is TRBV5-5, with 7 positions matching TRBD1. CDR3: CASRNTGQSSQETQYF. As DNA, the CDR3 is TGTGCCAGCAGAAATACGGGACAGTCAAGCCAAGAGACCCAGTACTTC.